The 30 T cell receptor beta chains in this list originate from one sample, sequenced in a study of cytomegalovirus exposure and HLA in healthy donors. PCR involved 60 Vbeta and 13 Jbeta primers. The table came from immunoSEQ multiplex PCR; TCRdb's copy has only in-frame clones and leaves some out. The sample includes approximately 210,000 clones, roughly 77% of them seen just once. Specimen: PBMCs. All receptors derive from a woman aged 50 to 65 in good health and CMV-seronegative.

About this clone: Other DNA variants within this sample encode the same CDR3. The chain joins TRBV27 to TRBJ1-1; maybe TRBD1 (6 bases). The CDR3 covers 17 residues. Deletions cut 6 bases from V and 0 bases from J, with 20 bases between. Germline CDR1 reads MNHEY; CDR2 reads SMNVEV (reference sequence). The CDR3 DNA follows: TGTGCCAGCAGACCCGCGGTAGGGGGGGGAATGAACACTGAAGCTTTCTTT. Its translation is CASRPAVGGGMNTEAFF.

V gene TRBV4-2 combines with J gene TRBJ2-7, with 9 positions matching TRBD2. J gave up 3 bases and V 1 base, and 7 bases lay outside the gene matches. The germline CDR1 and CDR2 sequences are LGHNA and YNFKEQ. The CDR3 covers 16 residues. This CDR3 reads CASSQGLGLAIYEQYF. For the CDR3, the DNA is TGTGCCAGCAGCCAAGGTCTGGGACTAGCCATCTACGAGCAGTACTTC.

On this clone itself: The same CDR3 can be traced to other DNA sequences in this sample. The chain uses TRBV6-1 and TRBJ1-1; D possibly corresponds to TRBD1 (5 bases). The length of the CDR3 is 17 residues. From germline, CDR1 is MNHNS and CDR2 SASEGT. V lost 2 bases and J 1 base, leaving 17 bases between the germline ends. The CDR3 sequence is CASSEQLMGGGNTEAFF. The CDR3 region has the DNA TGTGCCAGCAGTGAACAATTAATGGGCGGGGGGAACACTGAAGCTTTCTTT.

This clone showed up just once. The J gene is TRBJ1-2, the V gene TRBV6-5; 9 bases are a match to TRBD1. CDR1 MNHEY and CDR2 SVGAGI come from the germline V gene. The CDR3 spans 12 residues. The ends lost 6 bases at V and 6 bases at J; junction bases unmatched: 2. The DNA of the CDR3 is TGTGCCAGCAGCGGGACAGGGAATGGCTACACCTTC. Its protein product is CASSGTGNGYTF.

The chain recombines TRBV11-2 with TRBJ1-4; 9 bases map to TRBD1. The CDR3 extends over 15 amino acids. The trim removed 4 bases at V and 7 bases at J, leaving 7 bases unmatched. CDR1 is SGHAT and CDR2 is FQNNGV in the germline V gene. CDR3 sequence reads: CASSSSDRGGEKLFF. In DNA, the CDR3 is TGTGCCAGCAGCTCCTCGGACAGGGGAGGTGAAAAACTGTTTTTT. The whole variable domain, filled in from reference TRBV11-2 and TRBJ1-4, reads EAGVAQSPRYKIIEKRQSVAFWCNPISGHATLYWYQQILGQGPKLLIQFQNNGVVDDSQLPKDRFSAERLKGVDSTLKIQPAKLEDSAVYLCASSSSDRGGEKLFFGSGTQLSVL.

The V and J genes are TRBV7-6 and TRBJ1-4, with 7 bases aligning to TRBD1. Germline CDR1 SGHVS, CDR2 FNYEAQ. The CDR3 consists of 17 residues. With 2 bases clipped from V and 6 bases from J, the junction kept 12 bases outside the gene matches. Here the CDR3 DNA reads TGTGCCAGCAGCTTACCACCGGGACTCCAGGGGGATGAAAAACTGTTTTTT. Amino acids: CASSLPPGLQGDEKLFF.

The chain uses TRBV11-1 and TRBJ2-5; 8 bases are shared with TRBD1. V lost 4 bases and J lost 0; bases outside the gene matches: 7. Germline loops: CDR1 SGHAT, CDR2 FQDESV (reference sequence). CDR3 length equals 16 residues. CDR3 nucleotide sequence: TGTGCCAGCAGCTCACGGGACAGGACGTACCAAGAGACCCAGTACTTC. Its protein product is CASSSRDRTYQETQYF.

V and J are TRBV6-5 and TRBJ2-7; 10 bases map to TRBD2. J lost 3 bases, V lost 4 bases, and 3 bases had no gene match. There are 14 residues in the CDR3. Germline V lookup: CDR1 MNHEY, CDR2 SVGAGI. The CDR3 protein is CASSWTSGNYEQYF. CDR3 in DNA: TGTGCCAGCAGTTGGACTAGCGGAAACTACGAGCAGTACTTC.

The rearrangement joins TRBV7-2 to TRBJ2-2; 7 bases are shared with TRBD2. Germline trimming cut 8 bases from V and 4 bases from J; bases unmatched to any gene: 7. Germline-derived CDR1 and CDR2 are SGHTA and FQGNSA. This CDR3 spans 14 amino acids. CDR3 in DNA: TGTGCCAGCGGGGGGGGGAGCGTCACCGGGGAGCTGTTTTTT. It encodes CASGGGSVTGELFF.

The V gene is TRBV11-2, the J gene TRBJ2-7, with TRBD1 matching 11 bases. The CDR3 is 13 amino acids. Per germline, CDR1 SGHAT and CDR2 FQNNGV. J was trimmed by 6 bases and V by 6 bases; bases with no gene match: 4. The CDR3 here is CASRRGQGVEQYF. DNA of the CDR3: TGTGCCAGCAGACGGGGACAGGGGGTCGAGCAGTACTTC.

This clone was recorded a few times. The CDR3 bases are TGTGCCAGCAGTGAGATAGCAGGGGGCGCAGGGGTAAGGACTGAAGCTTTCTTT. Its translation: CASSEIAGGAGVRTEAFF. The V gene is TRBV6-1, the J gene TRBJ1-1, with TRBD1 matching over 8 bases. V lost 3 bases to trimming and J lost 5 bases; unmatched junction nucleotides: 17. The CDR3 spans 18 residues. Germline V gene data show CDR1 as MNHNS and CDR2 as SASEGT.

The CDR3 region is CASSEGLPNQPQHF. The CDR3 DNA reads TGTGCCAGCAGTGAAGGGCTCCCAAATCAGCCCCAGCATTTT. V usage is TRBV2 and J usage is TRBJ1-5; no firm D call. The length of the CDR3 is 14 residues. The germline gives CDR1 SNHLY, CDR2 FYNNEI. Trimming stripped 1 base from V and 4 bases from J, with 8 bases between. Full variable domain (rest looked up from reference TRBV2 and TRBJ1-5): EPEVTQTPSHQVTQMGQEVILRCVPISNHLYFYWYRQILGQKVEFLVSFYNNEISEKSEIFDDQFSVERPDGSNFTLKIRSTKLEDSAMYFCASSEGLPNQPQHFGDGTRLSIL.

This chain uses TRBV7-2 with TRBJ2-1; D may be TRBD1 (6 bases). There are 17 residues in the CDR3. The V end was cut by 1 base, the J end by 2 bases, with 15 bases between. Germline CDR1 SGHTA, CDR2 FQGNSA. The CDR3 sequence is CASSLVDRTVAYNEQFF. CDR3 DNA: TGTGCCAGCAGCTTAGTGGACAGAACAGTGGCCTACAATGAGCAGTTCTTC.

The rearrangement links TRBV27 to TRBJ2-5; D might be TRBD2 (6 bases). V gave up 3 bases and J gave up 1 base, with 6 bases separating them. The CDR3 totals 13 residues. CDR1 MNHEY and CDR2 SMNVEV come from the germline V gene (reference sequence). CDR3 loop: CASSLGLQETQYF. CDR3 DNA: TGTGCCAGCAGTTTGGGACTCCAAGAGACCCAGTACTTC.

V and J are TRBV27 and TRBJ2-6; D ambiguous. From germline, CDR1 is MNHEY and CDR2 SMNVEV (reference sequence). CDR3 length: 13 amino acids. Trimming removed 4 bases at V and 3 bases at J, with 4 bases between. This CDR3 reads CASSYYGANVLTF. The CDR3 DNA sequence: TGTGCCAGCAGTTACTATGGGGCCAACGTCCTGACTTTC.

CDR3 amino acids: CASNDRGGYGYTF. DNA of the CDR3: TGTGCCAGCAATGACAGGGGAGGCTATGGCTACACCTTC. V is TRBV5-4 and J is TRBJ1-2; 8 bases line up with TRBD1. Unmatched junction bases numbered 5, after V lost 6 bases and J lost 4 bases. Germline lookup yields CDR1 SGHNT and CDR2 YYREEE (reference sequence). The CDR3 consists of 13 residues.

The chain recombines TRBV5-4 with TRBJ1-3; no firm D call. V lost 0 bases, J lost 1 base, and 11 bases lay in between. This CDR3 comprises 16 residues. Germline V gene sequence: CDR1 SGHNT, CDR2 YYREEE (reference sequence). This chain's CDR3 is CASSLGGGRSGNTIYF. Here the CDR3 DNA reads TGTGCCAGCAGCTTGGGGGGAGGCAGGTCTGGAAACACCATATATTTT.

V gene TRBV7-8 combines with J gene TRBJ1-3; 9 nucleotides align to TRBD1. Trimming cost V 4 bases and J 2 bases; bases outside gene matches: 6. Germline loops: CDR1 SGHVS, CDR2 FQNEAQ. The CDR3 runs 16 residues. The CDR3 is CASSWGRQGAGNTIYF. The CDR3 DNA reads TGTGCCAGCAGCTGGGGGAGACAGGGGGCTGGAAACACCATATATTTT.

This chain uses TRBV18 with TRBJ2-7, with 8 nucleotides matching TRBD1. This CDR3 is 14 amino acids long. The ends lost 4 bases at V and 3 bases at J; junction bases unmatched: 5. The V gene's germline CDR1 is KGHSH and CDR2 LQKENI. Written as DNA, the CDR3 is TGTGCCAGCTCACTTAACAGGGGGAGCTACGAGCAGTACTTC. This codes for CASSLNRGSYEQYF. Supplemented by reference TRBV18 and TRBJ2-7, the full variable domain reads NAGVMQNPRHLVRRRGQEARLRCSPMKGHSHVYWYRQLPEEGLKFMVYLQKENIIDESGMPKERFSAEFPKEGPSILRIQQVVRGDSAAYFCASSLNRGSYEQYFGPGTRLTVT.

V and J are TRBV7-9 and TRBJ2-5; 9 positions match TRBD2. Germline V lookup: CDR1 SEHNR, CDR2 FQNEAQ (reference sequence). The CDR3 consists of 15 residues. The junction had 7 bases not matched to a gene; V was cut back by 3 bases and J by 5 bases. The CDR3, as DNA: TGTGCCAGCAGCTTCCGCGGGAGGGCCCTGGAGACCCAGTACTTC. Encoded protein: CASSFRGRALETQYF.

This clone appeared a single time. V usage is TRBV14 and J usage is TRBJ2-3; D is ambiguous. CDR3 length equals 13 residues. The V and J ends lost 1 base and 8 bases respectively, with 10 bases between them. Per germline, CDR1 SGHDN and CDR2 FVKESK. This CDR3 reads CASSQALSVTQYF. The CDR3 nucleotides are TGTGCCAGCAGCCAAGCCCTTAGTGTTACGCAGTATTTT.

The V and J genes are TRBV5-6 and TRBJ2-5, with a weak D call TRBD2 (6 bases). The CDR3 has 13 residues. The germline V and J ends were trimmed by 1 base and 4 bases, with 8 bases remaining between them. Germline V CDR1 and CDR2: SGHDT, YYEEEE. CDR3 protein: CASSLIGGETQYF. As DNA, the CDR3 is TGTGCCAGCAGCTTGATCGGGGGAGAGACCCAGTACTTC.

The chain carries TRBV7-2 and TRBJ2-2; a weak D match, TRBD2 (6 bases). Germline-derived CDR1 and CDR2 are SGHTA and FQGNSA. V was cut by 2 bases and J by 2 bases, with 12 bases left in between. The CDR3 covers 16 residues. CDR3 bases: TGTGCCAGCAGCTTAAAGAGAGCGGGTAACACCGGGGAGCTGTTTTTT. This gives the protein CASSLKRAGNTGELFF.

The table lists this clone with a count of one. This chain links TRBV18 with TRBJ1-6, with D tentatively TRBD1 (5 bases). The CDR3 runs to 14 residues. Trimming shortened V by 1 base and J by 4 bases, and 5 bases separated the two germline ends. In germline, CDR1 is KGHSH, CDR2 LQKENI. The CDR3 nucleotides are TGTGCCAGCTCACCACAGGGGTATAATTCACCCCTCCACTTT. Translated, it gives CASSPQGYNSPLHF.

The gene calls are TRBV7-2 and TRBJ1-1, with D hard to call. Germline CDR1 is SGHTA and CDR2 is FQGNSA. The length of the CDR3 is 17 residues. V gave up 1 base and J gave up 0 bases, with 15 bases separating them. The CDR3: CASSLDFGRTLNTEAFF. CDR3 DNA sequence: TGTGCCAGCAGCTTAGATTTCGGGAGAACCCTGAACACTGAAGCTTTCTTT.

V usage is TRBV6-5 and J usage is TRBJ2-5, with D perhaps TRBD1 (6 bases). Germline V lookup: CDR1 MNHEY, CDR2 SVGAGI. The CDR3 sequence is 14 residues long. V shed 2 bases and J shed 9 bases, with 16 bases lying between them. Here the CDR3 DNA reads TGTGCCAGCAGTTACGAACAGGGCTTAAGGGCCCAGTACTTC. Protein sequence: CASSYEQGLRAQYF.

The chain recombines TRBV7-6 with TRBJ1-4; 9 bases agree with TRBD1. The CDR3 extends over 16 amino acids. With 3 bases clipped from V and 2 bases from J, the junction kept 4 bases outside the gene matches. CDR1 is SGHVS, CDR2 FNYEAQ, per germline. DNA for the CDR3: TGTGCCAGCAGCTTCCAACAGGGGGCCACTAATGAAAAACTGTTTTTT. The encoded protein is CASSFQQGATNEKLFF.

The chain has TRBV7-3 and TRBJ2-5; 7 bases are a match to TRBD1. The CDR3 runs 13 residues. CDR1 is SGHTA and CDR2 is FQGTGA in the germline V gene. The V gene end was trimmed by 4 bases and the J gene end by 3 bases; junction bases not matched to a gene: 2. CDR3 bases: TGTGCCAGCAGCTCACAGGGGAAAGAGACCCAGTACTTC. This translates into CASSSQGKETQYF. Complete variable domain (other parts from reference TRBV7-3 and TRBJ2-5): GAGVSQTPSNKVTEKGKYVELRCDPISGHTALYWYRQSLGQGPEFLIYFQGTGAADDSGLPNDRFFAVRPEGSVSTLKIQRTERGDSAVYLCASSSQGKETQYFGPGTRLLVL.

The rearrangement joins TRBV5-1 to TRBJ1-4; D call uncertain. V lost 0 bases to trimming and J lost 0 bases, with 6 bases between them. This CDR3 region has 15 residues. Germline values: CDR1 SGHRS, CDR2 YFSETQ. The CDR3 loop reads CASSLGSTTNEKLFF. The CDR3 DNA reads TGCGCCAGCAGCTTGGGGTCTACAACTAATGAAAAACTGTTTTTT.

The chain joins TRBV13 to TRBJ2-3, with D possibly TRBD2 on 6 matching bases. The CDR3 is made up of 16 amino acids. V was trimmed by 2 bases and J by 1 base, leaving 13 bases between them. Germline CDR1 and CDR2: PRHDT and FYEKMQ (reference sequence). The CDR3 region is CASSLKTSYGTDTQYF. CDR3 sequence (DNA): TGTGCCAGCAGCTTAAAAACTAGCTACGGCACAGATACGCAGTATTTT. Full variable domain (outside the CDR3, taken from reference TRBV13 and TRBJ2-3): AAGVIQSPRHLIKEKRETATLKCYPIPRHDTVYWYQQGPGQDPQFLISFYEKMQSDKGSIPDRFSAQQFSDYHSELNMSSLELGDSALYFCASSLKTSYGTDTQYFGPGTRLTVL.